The rows below give T cell receptor beta chains drawn from one sample of a study of cytotoxic CD8 clonotypes in ibrutinib-treated CLL. The assay was immunoSEQ multiplex PCR, and TCRdb's table has in-frame clones only and misses some. The table shows about 140,000 clones, with approximately 89% occurring only once. The sample here was PBMCs, taken after 12 months of ibrutinib treatment. Source of these receptors: a human donor with chronic lymphocytic leukemia. The CDR3 runs from the conserved cysteine through the conserved F or W. The D gene is left open where the match is weak. Expanded clones get a size class; other rows say once, few or many, or leave the size out.

clone size: -
V gene: TRBV28
J gene: TRBJ1-2
D gene: TRBD1
CDR3 DNA: TGTGCCAGCGGCCTCAGGGGGTACGGTGGCTACACCTTC
CDR3 protein: CASGLRGYGGYTF

clone size: few
V gene: TRBV19
J gene: TRBJ1-2
D gene: TRBD1
CDR3 DNA: TGTGCCAGTAGTACCTTTTCCGGGACAGGGAATGGCTACACCTTC
CDR3 protein: CASSTFSGTGNGYTF

clone size: -
V gene: TRBV27
J gene: TRBJ2-2
D gene: -
CDR3 DNA: TGTGCCAGCAGGTACACAGGGAACACCGGGGAGCTGTTTTTT
CDR3 protein: CASRYTGNTGELFF

clone size: -
V gene: TRBV2
J gene: TRBJ2-1
D gene: TRBD2
CDR3 DNA: TGTGCCAGCAGGCTTGGGACTAGCGGGAGTAGGTTGTTCTTC
CDR3 protein: CASRLGTSGSRLFF

clone size: -
V gene: TRBV10-3
J gene: TRBJ2-5
D gene: -
CDR3 DNA: TGTGCCATCAGTGGCCAGTCCAGGGGAGGAGAGACCCAGTACTTC
CDR3 protein: CAISGQSRGGETQYF

clone size: few
V gene: TRBV27
J gene: TRBJ1-5
D gene: -
CDR3 DNA: TGTGCCAGCAGCCTGGGGGGCGGTCAGCCCCAGCATTTT
CDR3 protein: CASSLGGGQPQHF

clone size: -
V gene: TRBV28
J gene: TRBJ2-7
D gene: TRBD1
CDR3 DNA: TGTGCCAGCAGTCTAAGGGACAGTGCAGCCTACGAGCAGTACTTC
CDR3 protein: CASSLRDSAAYEQYF

clone size: -
V gene: TRBV6-5
J gene: TRBJ1-2
D gene: TRBD1
CDR3 DNA: TGTGCCAGCAGTTTCAGTTACGGACAGGGGGCAGGCTACACCTTC
CDR3 protein: CASSFSYGQGAGYTF

clone size: -
V gene: TRBV19
J gene: TRBJ2-5
D gene: -
CDR3 DNA: TGTGCCAGTAGTATTGCGGAGGGGACCCAGTACTTC
CDR3 protein: CASSIAEGTQYF

clone size: -
V gene: TRBV7-9
J gene: TRBJ2-3
D gene: -
CDR3 DNA: TGTGCCAGCAGCTCTCGACAGGATACGCAGTATTTT
CDR3 protein: CASSSRQDTQYF

clone size: -
V gene: TRBV19
J gene: TRBJ2-7
D gene: -
CDR3 DNA: TGTGCCAGTAGTATAGGGAGGACAGCTACCTACGAGCAGTACTTC
CDR3 protein: CASSIGRTATYEQYF

clone size: -
V gene: TRBV15
J gene: TRBJ2-3
D gene: -
CDR3 DNA: TGTGCCACCAGCCTCCGGACAGACACAGATACGCAGTATTTT
CDR3 protein: CATSLRTDTDTQYF

clone size: few
V gene: TRBV7-9
J gene: TRBJ1-1
D gene: -
CDR3 DNA: TGTGCCAGCAGCCAGCAGGCCGGGGCGAACACTGAAGCTTTCTTT
CDR3 protein: CASSQQAGANTEAFF

clone size: -
V gene: TRBV20-1
J gene: TRBJ2-1
D gene: -
CDR3 DNA: TGCAGTGCTAGTAGGAACAATGAGCAGTTCTTC
CDR3 protein: CSASRNNEQFF

clone size: -
V gene: TRBV18
J gene: TRBJ2-6
D gene: -
CDR3 DNA: TGTGCCAGCTCACCGGTCAGCGCGGGGGCCAACGTCCTGACTTTC
CDR3 protein: CASSPVSAGANVLTF

clone size: -
V gene: TRBV7-3
J gene: TRBJ2-3
D gene: -
CDR3 DNA: TGTGCCAGCAGTCCTAACTTTCCCACAGATACGCAGTATTTT
CDR3 protein: CASSPNFPTDTQYF

clone size: -
V gene: TRBV19
J gene: TRBJ2-6
D gene: -
CDR3 DNA: TGTGCCAGTAGTATTATAGCTGCTGGGGCCAACGTCCTGACTTTC
CDR3 protein: CASSIIAAGANVLTF

clone size: -
V gene: TRBV2
J gene: TRBJ2-2
D gene: -
CDR3 DNA: TGTGCCAGCAGTGGGGGGACACCTACGGCCGGGGAGCTGTTTTTT
CDR3 protein: CASSGGTPTAGELFF

clone size: -
V gene: TRBV10-2
J gene: TRBJ1-2
D gene: -
CDR3 DNA: TGCGCCAGCAGTGAATCGCAGGCGGTCTATGGCTACACCTTC
CDR3 protein: CASSESQAVYGYTF

clone size: -
V gene: TRBV27
J gene: TRBJ2-1
D gene: TRBD1
CDR3 DNA: TGTGCCAGCAGTTTTCCGGGACAGGGGAAGTTGGAGCAGTTCTTC
CDR3 protein: CASSFPGQGKLEQFF

clone size: -
V gene: TRBV28
J gene: TRBJ2-7
D gene: -
CDR3 DNA: TGTGCCAGCAGGTCCCAGTTCTACGAGCAGTACTTC
CDR3 protein: CASRSQFYEQYF

clone size: -
V gene: TRBV27
J gene: TRBJ1-1
D gene: -
CDR3 DNA: TGTGCCAGCAGTGCATCGGACCGAGTGAACACTGAAGCTTTCTTT
CDR3 protein: CASSASDRVNTEAFF

clone size: -
V gene: TRBV4-2
J gene: TRBJ2-5
D gene: TRBD1
CDR3 DNA: TGTGCCAGCAGCCAAGATCGTCGAGGGGGCGAGACCCAGTACTTC
CDR3 protein: CASSQDRRGGETQYF

clone size: -
V gene: TRBV30
J gene: TRBJ1-2
D gene: -
CDR3 DNA: TGTGCCTGGAGTGTTGTGAGGGGAGGAGGGAATGGCTACACCTTC
CDR3 protein: CAWSVVRGGGNGYTF

clone size: -
V gene: TRBV4-2
J gene: TRBJ2-1
D gene: TRBD2
CDR3 DNA: TGTGCCAGCAGCCGGGAGGGGACTAGCGGACACAATGAGCAGTTCTTC
CDR3 protein: CASSREGTSGHNEQFF

clone size: few
V gene: TRBV20-1
J gene: TRBJ1-5
D gene: -
CDR3 DNA: TGCAGTGCTGGCGATCAGCCCCAGCATTTT
CDR3 protein: CSAGDQPQHF